Each of the 26 T cell receptor beta chains below was sequenced from the same sample in a study of blood T cells in healthy people across ages (dated by TCRdb to 2014 to 2015). Libraries were constructed by 5' RACE. Sequencing was performed on an Illumina HiSeq 2500. A second roughly 7 to 12 cycle PCR used a sample-barcoded 5' primer and a J-beta primer mix. TCRdb passed the public sequencing reads through fastp at Q25 and MiXCR, retaining productive beta sequences. Here each entry gathers all rows of one CDR3 protein and keeps the most common genes and DNA. This sample comprises around 710,000 distinct CDR3 sequences, about 40% of them detected only once. The ten largest clonotypes hold 20% to 25% of the sample. Sequenced: blood. The source is a woman aged 55-75 years in good health.

The V and J genes are TRBV25-1 and TRBJ2-3; D assignment may be TRBD1 or TRBD2 (5 bases each). This CDR3 spans 16 amino acids. CDR1 and CDR2 (germline): MGHDK, SYGVNS. Trimming took off 4 bases at V and 2 bases at J, with 16 bases between the two ends. The CDR3 here is CASSAFPRDVTDTQYF. In DNA, the CDR3 is TGTGCCAGCAGTGCTTTCCCCAGGGACGTCACAGATACGCAGTATTTT.

V is TRBV3-1 and J is TRBJ2-5, with 7 bases matching TRBD2. The germline gives CDR1 LGHDT, CDR2 YNNKEL (reference sequence). CDR3 length: 15 amino acids. With V trimmed by 3 bases and J by 4 bases, 8 bases remained unmatched. In DNA, the CDR3 is TGTGCCAGCAGCCACTCCCTCACTAGCGTAGAGACCCAGTACTTC. The encoded protein is CASSHSLTSVETQYF.

This sequence joins TRBV3-1 and TRBJ2-1, with TRBD1 matching 7 bases. Losses at the gene ends were 4 bases for V and 5 bases for J; bases not matched to a gene: 5. This CDR3 is built from 14 residues. CDR1 and CDR2 from the germline V gene are LGHDT and YNNKEL (reference sequence). The CDR3 DNA reads as TGTGCCAGCAGCCCCGACAGGGAAAACAATGAGCAGTTCTTC. This gives the protein CASSPDRENNEQFF.

The V and J genes are TRBV29-1 and TRBJ2-5; D is unclear. Trimming took 3 bases from V and 1 from J, leaving 9 bases between them. Germline CDR1 SQVTM, CDR2 ANQGSEA. The CDR3 has 13 amino acids. CDR3 sequence (DNA): TGCAGCGTTGATCCGACAAGCCAAGAGACCCAGTACTTC. This encodes CSVDPTSQETQYF.

In this sample, this clonotype turned up a few times. The chain links TRBV29-1 to TRBJ2-6; maybe TRBD2 (7 bases). Trimming shortened V by 4 bases and J by 3 bases, and 10 bases separated the two germline ends. Looked up from germline, CDR1 is SQVTM and CDR2 is ANQGSEA. This CDR3 spans 14 amino acids. The CDR3 is CSVGGGLGANVLTF. CDR3 in DNA: TGCAGCGTTGGGGGGGGGCTTGGGGCCAACGTCCTGACTTTC.

To note about this clonotype: A much larger clone is a single base away; this may be a read error. CDR3 sequence (DNA): TGCGCCAGCAGCCCCGGACAGGATTACAATGAGCAGTACTTC. Translated, it gives CASSPGQDYNEQYF. The rearrangement uses TRBV5-1 and TRBJ2-7; 7 bases fit TRBD1. Germline V gives CDR1 SGHRS, CDR2 YFSETQ. The CDR3 consists of 14 residues. V was pared by 4 bases and J by 7 bases, with 11 bases of the junction left unmatched.

This clonotype was observed a handful of times. This rearrangement joins TRBV6-5 to TRBJ2-5; D is perhaps TRBD1 or TRBD2 (5 bases each). Germline V gives CDR1 MNHEY, CDR2 SVGAGI. V dropped 2 bases and J dropped 13 bases, with 17 bases sitting between them. The CDR3 loop spans 13 amino acids. CDR3 DNA: TGTGCCAGCAGTTACGTCGCAGGGACCCCCTCGTACTTC. It codes for CASSYVAGTPSYF.

This chain uses TRBV12-3 or TRBV12-4 with TRBJ1-4; 8 nucleotides match TRBD1. CDR3 length: 13 residues. J gave up 6 bases and V 8 bases, and 5 bases lay outside the gene matches. As DNA, the CDR3 is TGTGCCAGCTCACAGGGGGTGGATGAAAAACTGTTTTTT. Amino acids: CASSQGVDEKLFF.

A note on this clonotype: A clone one base away is much larger, so this may be a read error. This sequence joins TRBV29-1 and TRBJ2-7; 10 positions agree with TRBD1. CDR1 and CDR2 (germline): SQVTM, ANQGSEA. V was pared by 2 bases and J by 10 bases, with 11 bases of the junction left unmatched. The CDR3 extends over 14 amino acids. The CDR3 region is CSVERDRGQEAQYF. In nucleotides, the CDR3 is TGCAGCGTTGAAAGGGACAGGGGCCAAGAGGCCCAGTACTTC.

This clonotype has only a few counts. The chain joins TRBV6-2 or TRBV6-3 to TRBJ2-1; D might be TRBD2 (5 bases). There are 15 residues in the CDR3. The germline V gene encodes CDR1 MNHEY and CDR2 SVGEGT. V was pared by 5 bases and J by 6 bases, with 17 bases between. The CDR3 loop reads CASSPQGLRINEQFF. CDR3 coding DNA: TGTGCCAGCAGTCCCCAAGGACTGAGAATCAATGAGCAGTTCTTC.

Notes on this clonotype: A much larger clone differs from this one at a single base, so this may be a read error. This rearrangement joins TRBV10-3 to TRBJ2-7; D gene uncertain. The V gene lost 4 bases and the J gene lost 10 bases, with 17 bases spanning the gap. Germline V CDR1 and CDR2: ENHRY, SYGVKD. This CDR3 has 13 residues. CDR3 sequence (DNA): TGTGCCATCAGTGGGCAGGTCCAAGAGATCCAGTACTTC. It is translated as CAISGQVQEIQYF.

The V and J genes are TRBV24-1 and TRBJ2-5; D uncertain. V lost 0 bases to trimming and J lost 4 bases, with 11 bases between them. Per germline, CDR1 KGHDR and CDR2 SFDVKD. This CDR3 has 15 amino acids. The CDR3 loop reads CATSDLESGAETQYF. CDR3 bases: TGTGCCACCAGTGATTTGGAGAGTGGTGCAGAGACCCAGTACTTC.

The V and J genes are TRBV3-1 and TRBJ2-7, with TRBD2 matching over 12 bases. After removal of 0 bases from V and 3 bases from J, the junction contained 6 bases not matched to a gene. Germline V gives CDR1 LGHDT, CDR2 YNNKEL (reference sequence). This CDR3 has 17 amino acids. The CDR3 sequence is CASSQDALAGGHYEQYF. The CDR3 DNA reads TGTGCCAGCAGCCAAGACGCACTAGCGGGGGGACACTACGAGCAGTACTTC.

This clonotype has only a few counts. The rearrangement joins TRBV10-3 to TRBJ2-3; 9 bases fit TRBD1. V dropped 8 bases and J dropped 2; count of bases not matched to a gene: 5. Germline CDR1 reads ENHRY; CDR2 reads SYGVKD. The CDR3 runs to 14 residues. CDR3 amino acids: CAIGRQGDTDTQYF. The CDR3 coding sequence is TGTGCCATCGGGAGACAGGGGGACACAGATACGCAGTATTTT.

The chain joins TRBV5-1 to TRBJ2-3, with TRBD1 matching over 7 bases. Germline CDR1 is SGHRS and CDR2 is YFSETQ. After removal of 2 bases from V and 4 bases from J, the junction contained 7 bases not matched to a gene. The CDR3 covers 15 residues. CDR3 loop: CASSFGTARADTQYF. CDR3 DNA: TGCGCCAGCAGCTTCGGGACAGCCCGGGCAGATACGCAGTATTTT.

For this clonotype: At one of its ends the junction is not consistent with the germline gene, which may arise from a read error. The gene calls are TRBV7-3 and TRBJ2-3, with D uncertain. CDR3 length: 14 residues. Germline assignment: CDR1 SGHTA and CDR2 FQGTGA. The CDR3 sequence is CASSLRSNTDTRYF. CDR3 bases: TGTGCCAGCAGCTTAAGGTCGAACACAGATACGCGGTATTTT.

This clonotype was found a few times. The chain has TRBV28 and TRBJ2-7; tentatively, D is TRBD2 (6 bases). The ends were cut back, 6 bases at V and 7 bases at J, with 19 bases in the middle. This CDR3 has 14 residues. Germline CDR1 MDHEN, CDR2 SYDVKM. CDR3 in amino acids: CASSWERALREQYF. The CDR3 bases are TGTGCCAGCAGCTGGGAGCGGGCACTCCGGGAGCAGTACTTC.

This clonotype occurred a few times. This chain joins TRBV2 and TRBJ2-6, with TRBD2 matching 7 bases. Germline CDR1 and CDR2: SNHLY and FYNNEI. This CDR3 spans 15 amino acids. With V trimmed by 10 bases and J by 0 bases, 6 bases remained unmatched. Here the CDR3 reads CAIPGLPSGANVLTF. The CDR3 nucleotides are TGTGCCATCCCGGGACTACCCTCTGGGGCCAACGTCCTGACTTTC.

The chain carries TRBV7-9 and TRBJ2-4; tentatively, D is TRBD2 (6 bases). Trimming stripped 6 bases from V and 7 bases from J, with 13 bases between. Looked up from germline, CDR1 is SEHNR and CDR2 is FQNEAQ (reference sequence). The CDR3 is made up of 13 amino acids. CDR3 protein: CASSVLAWNIQYF. The DNA for the CDR3 is TGTGCCAGCAGTGTGCTAGCGTGGAACATTCAGTACTTC.

Details on this clonotype: The junction departs from the called germline gene at one end, perhaps through a read error. The J gene is TRBJ2-1, the V gene TRBV12-3 or TRBV12-4, with D maybe TRBD1 (6 bases). This CDR3 contains 11 residues. DNA for the CDR3: TGTGCCAGCAGGTTAGGGGGTGAGCAGTTCTTC. Its translation: CASRLGGEQFF.

The chain couples TRBV7-2 to TRBJ2-1; D unresolved. The CDR3 is 13 residues long. The V gene lost 1 base and the J gene lost 4 bases, with 5 bases spanning the gap. CDR1 is SGHTA, CDR2 FQGNSA, per germline. The CDR3: CASSLDGYNEQFF. CDR3 DNA sequence: TGTGCCAGCAGCTTAGACGGATACAATGAGCAGTTCTTC.

This sequence joins TRBV24-1 and TRBJ2-5, with 7 bases that match TRBD1. The J call is uncertain, as TRBJ2-1 better fits the DNA end. This CDR3 region has 15 residues. Germline V lookup: CDR1 KGHDR, CDR2 SFDVKD. CDR3 sequence reads: CATSDATGYQETQFF. CDR3 coding DNA: TGTGCCACCAGTGACGCGACAGGGTACCAAGAGACCCAGTTCTTC.

This clonotype was observed a handful of times. V gene TRBV12-3 or TRBV12-4 combines with J gene TRBJ2-5; TRBD2 matches 8 bases. J gave up 4 bases and V 3 bases, and 4 bases lay outside the gene matches. The CDR3 extends over 14 amino acids. Here the CDR3 reads CASSLRRGGETQYF. The CDR3 bases are TGTGCCAGCAGTTTGAGACGGGGGGGAGAGACCCAGTACTTC.

In this sample, this clonotype turned up a few times. The chain employs TRBV28 and TRBJ2-7; TRBD2 aligns across 7 bases. This CDR3 is built from 15 residues. With V trimmed by 7 bases and J by 1 base, 10 bases remained unmatched. Germline V gene lookup returns CDR1 MDHEN and CDR2 SYDVKM. The CDR3 DNA sequence: TGTGCCAGCACTTCCCCGCTAGCGGATTCCTACGAGCAGTACTTC. Translation gives CASTSPLADSYEQYF. Full variable domain (remainder filled in from reference TRBV28 and TRBJ2-7): DVKVTQSSRYLVKRTGEKVFLECVQDMDHENMFWYRQDPGLGLRLIYFSYDVKMKEKGDIPEGYSVSREKKERFSLILESASTNQTSMYLCASTSPLADSYEQYFGPGTRLTVT.

Points on this clonotype: This may arise from a read error, as a much more abundant clone is one base away. This rearrangement joins TRBV3-1 to TRBJ2-6; TRBD1 might be the D (5 bases). Germline-derived CDR1 and CDR2 are LGHDT and YNNKEL (reference sequence). This CDR3 has 14 residues. The CDR3 coding sequence is TGTGCCAGCAGCCAAGGGTCTGGGGCCAACGTCCCGACTTTC. It encodes CASSQGSGANVPTF.

The chain joins TRBV29-1 to TRBJ2-7; D possibly corresponds to TRBD2 (6 bases). Trimming removed 5 bases from V and 1 base from J, with 12 bases in between. The CDR3 is 13 residues long. The V gene's germline CDR1 is SQVTM and CDR2 ANQGSEA. Here the CDR3 DNA reads TGCAGCGTTCAGGGAGGCCTTTCCTACGAGCAGTACTTC. It is translated as CSVQGGLSYEQYF.